This T cell receptor (beta chain) was profiled in a study of T cell responses to AZD1222 COVID-19 vaccine. Clones were read by immunoSEQ multiplex PCR, and TCRdb kept only the in-frame ones, dropping some. Of roughly 140,000 clones listed, 85% to 90% are singletons. Regarding this clone: Its antigen is currently unknown.

Study findings and constraints: Clonal diversity was possibly underestimated; the donors were predominantly white British and more often female.

The V end lost 6 bases, the J end lost 0 bases, and 6 bases lay between the germline ends. The germline gives CDR1 SEHNR, CDR2 FQNEAQ (reference sequence). This CDR3 is 13 amino acids long. Material: peripheral blood, obtained on day 0 of AZD1222 vaccination. V and J are TRBV7-9 and TRBJ1-5; no firm D call. The TCR was taken from an adult in good health. DNA for the CDR3: TGTGCCAGCAGTTTTAATAGCAATCAGCCCCAGCATTTT. Translation: CASSFNSNQPQHF.